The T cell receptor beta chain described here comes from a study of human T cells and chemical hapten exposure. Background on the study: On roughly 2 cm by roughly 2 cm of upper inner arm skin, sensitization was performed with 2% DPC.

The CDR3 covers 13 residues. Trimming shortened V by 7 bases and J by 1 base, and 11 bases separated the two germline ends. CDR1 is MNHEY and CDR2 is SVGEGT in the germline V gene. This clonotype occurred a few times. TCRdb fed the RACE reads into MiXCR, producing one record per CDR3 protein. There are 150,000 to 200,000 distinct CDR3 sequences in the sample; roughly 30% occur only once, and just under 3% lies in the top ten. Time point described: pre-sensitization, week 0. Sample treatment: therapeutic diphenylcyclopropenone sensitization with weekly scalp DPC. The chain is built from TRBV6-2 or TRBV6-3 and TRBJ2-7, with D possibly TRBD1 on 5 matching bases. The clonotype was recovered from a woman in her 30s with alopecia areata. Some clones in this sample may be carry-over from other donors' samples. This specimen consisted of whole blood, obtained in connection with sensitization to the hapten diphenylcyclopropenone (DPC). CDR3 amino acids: CASKSRVSYEQYF. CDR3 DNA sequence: TGTGCCAGCAAGAGCAGGGTATCCTACGAGCAGTACTTC.